These T cell receptor beta chains were read from a single sample in a study of lymphopenia after photon versus proton radiotherapy. Sequencing was performed with immunoSEQ multiplex PCR; in TCRdb, only in-frame clones are kept and a portion is missing. The data hold 20,000 to 30,000 clones, with roughly 80% observed a single time. The specimen was peripheral blood, collected from a patient treated with proton-based radiotherapy. The receptors were sampled from a woman in her sixties or seventies with pancreatic cancer. Each CDR3 is given with its conserved first and last residue. D genes are given only for firm matches. The size of a clone is reported for some rows only, either as once, few or many, or as a class for expanded clones.

d_call clone_size j_call v_call cdr3_nt cdr3_aa
. . TRBJ2-7 TRBV2 TGTGCCAGCAGTGAGCCCGGTTACTCCTACGAGCAGTACTTC CASSEPGYSYEQYF
TRBD1 . TRBJ1-5 TRBV6-5 TGTGCCTCGGGGGACAGCTTATACAATCAGCCCCAGCATTTT CASGDSLYNQPQHF
TRBD1 . TRBJ1-1 TRBV6-6 TGTGCCAGCAGCCCGACAGGGCCCCTAAAGAACACTGAAGCTTTCTTT CASSPTGPLKNTEAFF
TRBD2 . TRBJ2-1 TRBV5-6 TGTGCCAGCAGCCGAGGAACTAGCGGGAGTGCGGTCTACAATGAGCAGTTCTTC CASSRGTSGSAVYNEQFF
. . TRBJ2-1 TRBV11-3 TGTGCCAGCAGCTTCCCTCAGGGGGGACGATACAATGAGCAGTTCTTC CASSFPQGGRYNEQFF
TRBD2 . TRBJ2-7 TRBV11-2 TGTGCCAGCCGCGCTGGCGGGAGGAACGAGCAGTACTTC CASRAGGRNEQYF
TRBD2 . TRBJ2-7 TRBV7-2 TGTGCCAGCAGCTTAGAGAGGGGACTAGCGGGAGAGGGCAAGCAGTACTTC CASSLERGLAGEGKQYF
. . TRBJ1-5 TRBV2 TGTGCCAGCGTCCTCGACCTCGGGCAGGGAGGTAGGGCCCAGCATTTT CASVLDLGQGGRAQHF
. . TRBJ2-5 TRBV25-1 TGTGCCAGCAGTGACCCCGGACGGCTTCTCCAAGAGACCCAGTACTTC CASSDPGRLLQETQYF
. . TRBJ1-5 TRBV7-2 TGTGCCAGCAGCACCCAGGGACACTTAAACAATCAGCCCCAGCATTTT CASSTQGHLNNQPQHF
. few TRBJ2-1 TRBV7-9 TGTGCCAGCAGCACCGGGCCAAATGAGCAGTTCTTC CASSTGPNEQFF
TRBD1 . TRBJ1-1 TRBV19 TGTGCCAGTACCTCACGGACAGGGGGCGCACGGAACACTGAAGCTTTCTTT CASTSRTGGARNTEAFF
. . TRBJ2-3 TRBV10-3 TGTGCCATCAGTGAGTCTAGCGCGGGCACAGATACGCAGTGTTTT CAISESSAGTDTQCF
. . TRBJ1-2 TRBV7-3 TGTGCCAGCAGCTTAAGGGGTTCCTATGGCTACACCTTC CASSLRGSYGYTF
. . TRBJ2-2 TRBV10-3 TGTGCCATCAGTGAGTCTCGCGGAACGAACACCGGGGAGCTGTTTTTT CAISESRGTNTGELFF
. . TRBJ2-1 TRBV4-2 TGTGCCAGCAGCCAAGATCGGAGGGGGCCTAGCAATGAGCAGTTCTTC CASSQDRRGPSNEQFF
. . TRBJ2-1 TRBV4-3 TGCGCCAGCAGCCAAGTCTTAGGGGTACTTAGCAATGAGCAGTTCTTC CASSQVLGVLSNEQFF
. once TRBJ2-6 TRBV4-2 TGTGCCAGCAGAAGGTTACAAAGTCGGGCCAACGTCCTGACTTTC CASRRLQSRANVLTF
. . TRBJ2-4 TRBV2 TGTGCCAGCAGTGAAACTCAGCCCCCCAAAAACATTCAGTACTTC CASSETQPPKNIQYF
. . TRBJ2-6 TRBV19 TGTGCCAGCACTGGAGGCTCTGGGGCCAACGTCCTGACTTTC CASTGGSGANVLTF
. . TRBJ1-6 TRBV5-4 TGTGCCAGCAGCTTGGGAGCTTCCTATAATTCACCCCTCCACTTT CASSLGASYNSPLHF
. few TRBJ2-1 TRBV4-1 TGCGCCAGCAGCCTCTCTCTGAGCGGGTCGGCCACGAATGAGCAGTTCTTC CASSLSLSGSATNEQFF
. . TRBJ2-7 TRBV19 TGTGCCAGTAGTAAGAGGCTTACTGACGAGCAGTACTTC CASSKRLTDEQYF
TRBD2 . TRBJ2-1 TRBV7-7 TGTGCTAGCAGCTTAGACGGAGCCGGGACTAGCGGGAGTTGGTCCTACAATGAGCAGTTCTTC CASSLDGAGTSGSWSYNEQFF
TRBD2 . TRBJ2-6 TRBV6-1 TGTGCCAGCAGCTCGGGGGGGACTGGGGCCAACGTCCTGACTTTC CASSSGGTGANVLTF
. . TRBJ2-2 TRBV19 TGTGCCAGTAGTCAACCAGACACCGGGGAGCTGTTTTTT CASSQPDTGELFF